These 30 T cell receptor beta chains came from one sample sequenced in a study of cytomegalovirus exposure and HLA in healthy donors. The PCR made use of 60 Vbeta and 13 Jbeta primers. Sequenced by immunoSEQ multiplex PCR; TCRdb stores in-frame clones only, minus some. Of tens of thousands of clones listed, around 81% were seen once; the top ten hold approximately 5.8%. Material: PBMCs. These receptors all stem from a man in his fifties in good health and CMV-seronegative.

V is TRBV6-5 and J is TRBJ2-1; D gene uncertain. The V and J ends lost 2 bases and 8 bases respectively, with 13 bases between them. Germline V gene data show CDR1 as MNHEY and CDR2 as SVGAGI. The CDR3 consists of 14 residues. CDR3 sequence reads: CASSYSFGEDEQFF. The DNA for the CDR3 is TGTGCCAGCAGTTACAGCTTTGGAGAGGATGAGCAGTTCTTC.

The rearrangement uses TRBV30 and TRBJ1-1; D ambiguous. Trimming shortened V by 1 base and J by 11 bases, and 11 bases separated the two germline ends. The germline gives CDR1 GTSNPN, CDR2 SVGIG (reference sequence). The CDR3 has 11 residues. CDR3 in DNA: TGTGCCTGGAGTGGCGGCACCGGGGCTTTCTTT. Translation: CAWSGGTGAFF.

V and J are TRBV18 and TRBJ2-1; tentative D call: TRBD2 (6 bases). The CDR3 is 16 amino acids. Germline lookup yields CDR1 KGHSH and CDR2 LQKENI. Trimming pared 2 bases from V and 6 bases from J, leaving 17 bases between. The CDR3: CASSPFSEGVSNEQFF. CDR3 in DNA: TGTGCCAGCTCACCATTCTCGGAGGGAGTGAGCAATGAGCAGTTCTTC.

The chain links TRBV6-6 to TRBJ2-3, with 7 bases matching TRBD1. There are 15 residues in the CDR3. The V segment lost 0 bases and the J segment 3 bases; nucleotides outside the gene matches: 3. The germline CDR1 and CDR2 sequences are MNHNY and SVGAGI (reference sequence). The CDR3 reads CASSYSIRGTDTQYF. The CDR3 DNA reads as TGTGCCAGCAGTTACTCGATCAGGGGGACAGATACGCAGTATTTT.

This chain connects TRBV2 to TRBJ2-7, with D tentatively TRBD1 (6 bases). This CDR3 region has 16 residues. CDR1 and CDR2 from the germline V gene are SNHLY and FYNNEI. Trimming removed 4 bases from V and 3 bases from J, with 19 bases in between. CDR3 DNA: TGTGCCAGCAGTGCAAGACAGGTTCCACAAGTCTACGAGCAGTACTTC. It yields the protein CASSARQVPQVYEQYF.

Written as DNA, the CDR3 is TGTGCCAGCAGTTTGGGTTTGGCAGGGGTGAACTATGGCTACACCTTC. This codes for CASSLGLAGVNYGYTF. This rearrangement joins TRBV28 to TRBJ1-2; TRBD1 might be the D (6 bases). This CDR3 region has 16 residues. Germline assignment: CDR1 MDHEN and CDR2 SYDVKM. Trimming left V 3 bases short and J 2 bases short, with 16 bases between.

The rearrangement uses TRBV6-1 and TRBJ2-7, with 9 bases identical to TRBD1. V dropped 9 bases and J dropped 5; count of bases not matched to a gene: 11. This CDR3 contains 14 residues. Germline V gives CDR1 MNHNS, CDR2 SASEGT. The CDR3 reads CASRDRVSNHEQYF. CDR3 bases: TGTGCCAGTCGGGACAGGGTCAGTAACCACGAGCAGTACTTC.

The chain is built from TRBV19 and TRBJ2-7, with 10 bases lining up with TRBD1. CDR3 length equals 15 residues. Germline CDR1 and CDR2: LNHDA and SQIVND (reference sequence). Trimming took 5 bases from V and 1 from J; bases not matched to a gene: 5. In nucleotides, the CDR3 is TGTGCCAGTAGTGCGGGACAGGGGATATCCTACGAGCAGTACTTC. Translated, it gives CASSAGQGISYEQYF.

This clone was counted between two and nine times. The V call is TRBV28, the J call TRBJ1-4, with D uncertain. This CDR3 has 14 residues. V dropped 3 bases and J dropped 8 bases, with 13 bases sitting between them. Germline CDR1 is MDHEN and CDR2 is SYDVKM. The CDR3, as DNA: TGTGCCAGCAGTTTCTCCCCTCCGGGAGAAAAACTGTTTTTT. Residues: CASSFSPPGEKLFF.

About this clone: One end of the junction fails to match germline, which may point to a read error. This sequence joins TRBV25-1 and TRBJ1-1, with 7 bases fitting TRBD1. CDR1 is MGHDK and CDR2 is SYGVNS in the germline V gene. The CDR3 loop spans 15 amino acids. The CDR3 nucleotides are TGTGTCAGCAGTGAATCAGGGGACAGAAACACTGAAGCTTTCTTT. It translates to CVSSESGDRNTEAFF.

The chain uses TRBV28 and TRBJ2-7; 9 nucleotides line up with TRBD1. The V and J ends lost 7 bases and 1 base, in that order; junction bases with no gene match: 11. This CDR3 is built from 16 residues. The germline CDR1 and CDR2 sequences are MDHEN and SYDVKM. CDR3 nucleotides: TGTGCCAGCAAAACAGGGGGCATCCTGTCTTCCTACGAGCAGTACTTC. This sequence encodes CASKTGGILSSYEQYF.

This clone was seen a few times. V usage is TRBV30 and J usage is TRBJ2-7; 7 nucleotides agree with TRBD2. Germline V gene sequence: CDR1 GTSNPN, CDR2 SVGIG (reference sequence). The ends lost 2 bases at V and 3 bases at J; junction bases unmatched: 10. This CDR3 is 15 amino acids long. In nucleotides, the CDR3 is TGTGCCTGGAGTCCAGCGGGACCGAAAAACTACGAGCAGTACTTC. Translated: CAWSPAGPKNYEQYF.

Notes on this clone: Distinct nucleotide sequences in the sample also encode this CDR3. V and J are TRBV18 and TRBJ2-7; the D gene is possibly TRBD1 (6 bases). V lost 4 bases, J lost 3 bases, and 10 bases lay in between. CDR1 and CDR2 from the germline V gene are KGHSH and LQKENI. The length of the CDR3 is 13 residues. CDR3 protein: CASSLGQLYEQYF. The DNA for the CDR3 is TGTGCCAGCTCACTGGGACAACTCTACGAGCAGTACTTC.

The genes are TRBV7-2 and TRBJ1-1; a weak D match, TRBD1 (6 bases). CDR1 is SGHTA and CDR2 is FQGNSA in the germline V gene. CDR3 length equals 13 residues. V lost 3 bases to trimming and J lost 7 bases, with 12 bases between them. This chain's CDR3 is CASSFKGGSEAFF. As DNA, the CDR3 is TGTGCCAGCAGCTTTAAGGGGGGGAGTGAAGCTTTCTTT.

The V and J genes are TRBV5-4 and TRBJ2-1, with 7 positions matching TRBD2. CDR3 length: 17 residues. Trimming cost V 3 bases and J 0 bases; bases outside gene matches: 9. Per germline, CDR1 SGHNT and CDR2 YYREEE (reference sequence). CDR3 sequence reads: CASSSNPGLRSYNEQFF. CDR3 in DNA: TGTGCCAGCAGCTCCAACCCGGGACTACGCTCCTACAATGAGCAGTTCTTC.

This chain connects TRBV6-6 to TRBJ2-5; 10 nucleotides match TRBD2. The J call is doubtful: the DNA matches TRBJ2-7 better. The CDR3 length is 15 residues. Germline CDR1 reads MNHNY; CDR2 reads SVGAGI (reference sequence). CDR3 DNA: TGTGCCAGCAGTTCCCTAGCGGGGGCCTCCTACGAGCAGTACTTC. Residues: CASSSLAGASYEQYF.

The chain joins TRBV18 to TRBJ1-5; D possibly corresponds to TRBD1 (6 bases). This CDR3 region has 15 residues. Looked up from germline, CDR1 is KGHSH and CDR2 is LQKENI. Trimming pared 3 bases from V and 4 bases from J, leaving 13 bases between. CDR3 DNA: TGTGCCAGCTCACCCGGACAGTTTCCTAATCAGCCCCAGCATTTT. Amino acid sequence: CASSPGQFPNQPQHF.

The chain carries TRBV7-9 and TRBJ1-1, with D unresolved. The germline gives CDR1 SEHNR, CDR2 FQNEAQ (reference sequence). This CDR3 comprises 12 residues. The V gene lost 4 bases and the J gene lost 11 bases, with 14 bases spanning the gap. The CDR3 spells CASSSNRASAFF. The CDR3, as DNA: TGTGCCAGCAGCTCCAACAGAGCCTCTGCTTTCTTT.

This sequence joins TRBV5-1 and TRBJ2-1; 8 bases are shared with TRBD2. After removal of 1 base from V and 5 bases from J, the junction contained 8 bases not matched to a gene. The CDR3 contains 16 residues. Germline values: CDR1 SGHRS, CDR2 YFSETQ. This CDR3 reads CASSLLGRGANNEQFF. Here the CDR3 DNA reads TGCGCCAGCAGCTTGTTGGGGCGGGGGGCCAACAATGAGCAGTTCTTC. Full variable domain (outside the CDR3, taken from reference TRBV5-1 and TRBJ2-1): KAGVTQTPRYLIKTRGQQVTLSCSPISGHRSVSWYQQTPGQGLQFLFEYFSETQRNKGNFPGRFSGRQFSNSRSEMNVSTLELGDSALYLCASSLLGRGANNEQFFGPGTRLTVL.

The CDR3 loop is CASSFLTGTEAFF. CDR3 DNA sequence: TGTGCCAGCAGCTTCTTGACGGGTACTGAAGCTTTCTTT. The rearrangement links TRBV11-3 to TRBJ1-1; D uncertain. The V gene's germline CDR1 is SGHNT and CDR2 YENEEA. The CDR3 consists of 13 residues. The germline V and J ends were trimmed by 3 bases and 5 bases, with 10 bases remaining between them.

The chain uses TRBV7-9 and TRBJ1-1; D possibly corresponds to TRBD1 (5 bases). V was pared by 2 bases and J by 11 bases, with 18 bases between. The CDR3 runs 14 residues. Germline values: CDR1 SEHNR, CDR2 FQNEAQ (reference sequence). For the CDR3, the DNA is TGTGCCAGCAGCTTAATGGAAAGGGCCAAGGGGGCTTTCTTT. It encodes CASSLMERAKGAFF. The full variable domain, in which reference TRBV7-9 and TRBJ1-1 provide the parts outside the CDR3, is DTGVSQNPRHKITKRGQNVTFRCDPISEHNRLYWYRQTLGQGPEFLTYFQNEAQLEKSRLLSDRFSAERPKGSFSTLEIQRTEQGDSAMYLCASSLMERAKGAFFGQGTRLTVV.

This rearrangement joins TRBV28 to TRBJ1-4; D remains unclear. Germline CDR1 MDHEN, CDR2 SYDVKM. The CDR3 runs 14 residues. CDR3 coding DNA: TGTGCTTCCCACGGCCGGGATGGTAAGGAAAAACTGTTTTTT. Protein product: CASHGRDGKEKLFF.

The chain combines TRBV25-1 with TRBJ2-7, with a weak D call TRBD2 (5 bases). Per germline, CDR1 MGHDK and CDR2 SYGVNS. This CDR3 spans 14 amino acids. The V end lost 2 bases, the J end lost 1 base, and 9 bases lay between the germline ends. CDR3: CASSERGRSYEQYF. CDR3 nucleotides: TGTGCCAGCAGTGAACGGGGTAGGTCCTACGAGCAGTACTTC.

The rearrangement links TRBV9 to TRBJ2-1, with D tentatively TRBD1 (5 bases). Trimming cost V 7 bases and J 5 bases, with 16 bases left between them. Germline loops: CDR1 SGDLS, CDR2 YYNGEE. The CDR3 extends over 14 amino acids. Here the CDR3 DNA reads TGTGCCAGCTCATTCTTAGCAGGGAACAATGAGCAGTTCTTC. The encoded protein is CASSFLAGNNEQFF.

The genes are TRBV5-4 and TRBJ2-6, with a tentative D call TRBD2 (6 bases). Germline values: CDR1 SGHNT, CDR2 YYREEE (reference sequence). This CDR3 has 14 residues. The ends were cut back, 4 bases at V and 2 bases at J, with 7 bases in the middle. The CDR3 loop is CASSTGAGANVLTF. For the CDR3, the DNA is TGTGCCAGCAGCACGGGAGCTGGGGCCAACGTCCTGACTTTC.

The chain couples TRBV2 to TRBJ2-5, with D uncertain. The CDR3 runs 11 residues. Germline CDR1 SNHLY, CDR2 FYNNEI. Trimming removed 6 bases at V and 4 bases at J, with 6 bases between. The CDR3 loop reads CASRPGETQYF. The CDR3 DNA is TGTGCCAGCAGACCAGGAGAGACCCAGTACTTC.

The chain joins TRBV30 to TRBJ2-1; D is possibly TRBD2 (5 bases). Germline CDR1 GTSNPN, CDR2 SVGIG (reference sequence). The CDR3 sequence is 14 residues long. Between the trimmed V and J ends, which lost 0 bases and 6 bases, there was a span of 12 bases. CDR3 sequence (DNA): TGTGCCTGGAGTGTTGGCGGGCCTGTCAATGAGCAGTTCTTC. Encoded protein: CAWSVGGPVNEQFF. The full variable domain, with the rest looked up from reference TRBV30 and TRBJ2-1, is SQTIHQWPATLVQPVGSPLSLECTVEGTSNPNLYWYRQAAGRGLQLLFYSVGIGQISSEVPQNLSASRPQDRQFILSSKKLLLSDSGFYLCAWSVGGPVNEQFFGPGTRLTVL.

The chain has TRBV9 and TRBJ2-7, with a weak D call TRBD1 (6 bases). CDR3 length: 13 amino acids. Trimming left V 1 base short and J 3 bases short, with 8 bases between. Germline lookup yields CDR1 SGDLS and CDR2 YYNGEE. DNA for the CDR3: TGTGCCAGCAGCGTAACGACAGGCTACGAGCAGTACTTC. Translating gives CASSVTTGYEQYF. Supplemented by reference TRBV9 and TRBJ2-7, the full variable domain reads DSGVTQTPKHLITATGQRVTLRCSPRSGDLSVYWYQQSLDQGLQFLIQYYNGEERAKGNILERFSAQQFPDLHSELNLSSLELGDSALYFCASSVTTGYEQYFGPGTRLTVT.

This clone was picked up one time. The CDR3 DNA sequence: TGTGCCAGCATGGGGGACGGAGGGTTGAGGGGTCAGCCCCAGCATTTT. Translation gives CASMGDGGLRGQPQHF. The rearrangement links TRBV28 to TRBJ1-5; tentative D call: TRBD1 (5 bases). The CDR3 is 16 residues long. Between the trimmed V and J ends, which lost 7 bases and 6 bases, there was a span of 22 bases. From germline, CDR1 is MDHEN and CDR2 SYDVKM.

This chain uses TRBV5-1 with TRBJ2-2; possibly TRBD1 for D (6 bases). CDR3 size: 15 residues. Trimming left V 1 base short and J 0 bases short, with 7 bases between. Germline V gives CDR1 SGHRS, CDR2 YFSETQ. CDR3 in amino acids: CASSLQGPNTGELFF. The CDR3 DNA is TGCGCCAGCAGCTTGCAGGGGCCGAACACCGGGGAGCTGTTTTTT.